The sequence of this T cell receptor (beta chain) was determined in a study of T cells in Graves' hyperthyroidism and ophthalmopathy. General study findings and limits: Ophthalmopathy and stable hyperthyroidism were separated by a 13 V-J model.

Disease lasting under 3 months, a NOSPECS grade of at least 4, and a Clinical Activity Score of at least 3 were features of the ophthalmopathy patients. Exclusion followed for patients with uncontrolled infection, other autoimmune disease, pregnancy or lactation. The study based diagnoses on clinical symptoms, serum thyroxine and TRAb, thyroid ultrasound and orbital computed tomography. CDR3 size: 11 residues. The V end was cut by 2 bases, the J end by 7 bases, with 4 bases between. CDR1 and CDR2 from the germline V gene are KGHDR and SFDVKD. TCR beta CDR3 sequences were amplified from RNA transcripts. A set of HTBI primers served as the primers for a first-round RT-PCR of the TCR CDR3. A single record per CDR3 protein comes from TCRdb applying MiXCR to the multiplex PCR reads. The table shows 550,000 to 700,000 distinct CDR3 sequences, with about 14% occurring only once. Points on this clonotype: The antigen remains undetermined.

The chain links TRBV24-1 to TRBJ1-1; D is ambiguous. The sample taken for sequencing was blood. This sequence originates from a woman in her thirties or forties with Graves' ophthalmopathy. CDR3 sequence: CATSDYGEAFF. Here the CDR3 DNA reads TGTGCCACCAGTGATTACGGTGAAGCTTTCTTT.